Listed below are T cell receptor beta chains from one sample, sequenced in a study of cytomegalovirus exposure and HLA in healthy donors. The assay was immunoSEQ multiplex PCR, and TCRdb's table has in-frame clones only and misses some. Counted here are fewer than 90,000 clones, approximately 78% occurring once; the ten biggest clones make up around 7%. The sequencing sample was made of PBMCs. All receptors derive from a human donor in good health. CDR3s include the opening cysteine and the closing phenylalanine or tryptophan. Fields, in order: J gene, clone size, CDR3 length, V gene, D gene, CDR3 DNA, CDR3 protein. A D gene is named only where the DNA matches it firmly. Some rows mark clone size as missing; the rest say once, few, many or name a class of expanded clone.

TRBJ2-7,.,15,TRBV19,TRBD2,TGTGCCAGTAGGGATGAAGCGGGGGGCGTGTACGAGCAGTACTTC,CASRDEAGGVYEQYF
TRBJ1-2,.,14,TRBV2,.,TGTGCCAGCAGTGAAAATCTGAGTAACTATGGCTACACCTTC,CASSENLSNYGYTF
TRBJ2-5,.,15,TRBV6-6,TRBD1,TGTGCCAGCAGTCCAGGGACAGGGGGTAAGAAGACCCAGTACTTC,CASSPGTGGKKTQYF
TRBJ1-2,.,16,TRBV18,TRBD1,TGTGCCAGCTCACCACTGGGCATCGACAGGGGGCCTGGCTACACCTTC,CASSPLGIDRGPGYTF
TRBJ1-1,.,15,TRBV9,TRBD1,TGTGCCAGCAGTGCGACAGGGGGAAAGAACACTGAAGCTTTCTTT,CASSATGGKNTEAFF
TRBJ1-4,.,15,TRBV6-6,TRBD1,TGTGCCAGCAGTTCAGTACAGGGGGCTAATGAAAAACTGTTTTTT,CASSSVQGANEKLFF
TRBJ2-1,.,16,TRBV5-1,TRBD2,TGCGCCAGCAGCAATCTAGCGGGGGGCCGCTACAATGAGCAGTTCTTC,CASSNLAGGRYNEQFF
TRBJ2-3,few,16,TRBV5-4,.,TGTGCCAGCAGCTCGGCCTCAGGGGATCCCACAGATACGCAGTATTTT,CASSSASGDPTDTQYF
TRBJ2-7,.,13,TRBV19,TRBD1,TGTGCCAGTAGTAGAACAGGGGGCTACGAGCAGTACTTC,CASSRTGGYEQYF
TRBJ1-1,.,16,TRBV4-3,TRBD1,TGCGCCAGCAGCCAAGAAGGGGGCAGGGCGGGCTCTGAAGCTTTCTTT,CASSQEGGRAGSEAFF
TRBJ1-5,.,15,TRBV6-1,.,TGTGCCAGCAGTGAACTACAGGGTGGGTGGCAGCCCCAGCATTTT,CASSELQGGWQPQHF
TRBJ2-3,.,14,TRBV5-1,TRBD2,TGCGCCAGCACGTCTACCGGGGGGGCAGATACGCAGTATTTT,CASTSTGGADTQYF
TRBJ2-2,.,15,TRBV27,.,TGTGCCAGCAGTTCCGTAGGGGGTAAGGCCGGGGAGCTGTTTTTT,CASSSVGGKAGELFF
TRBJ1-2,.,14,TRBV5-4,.,TGTGCCAGCAGCCAAAATCCTGGGCTCTATGGCTACACCTTC,CASSQNPGLYGYTF
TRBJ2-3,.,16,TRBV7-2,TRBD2,TGTGCCAGCAGCCGTGGACTAGCGGGACGCACAGATACGCAGTATTTT,CASSRGLAGRTDTQYF
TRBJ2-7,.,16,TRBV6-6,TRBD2,TGTGCCAGCAGGGAGCTAGCGGGGGGTTCGTCGTACGAGCAGTACTTC,CASRELAGGSSYEQYF
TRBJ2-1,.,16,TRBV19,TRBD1,TGTGCCAGTAGTATCCCGGGACAGGGGGCTAGGAATGAGCAGTTCTTC,CASSIPGQGARNEQFF
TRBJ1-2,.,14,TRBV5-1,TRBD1,TGCGCCAGCAGCGACTGGGACAGCGCCTATGGCTACACCTTC,CASSDWDSAYGYTF
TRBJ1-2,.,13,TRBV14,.,TGTGCCAGCAGCCGGGGGGGGTCCCTTGGCTACACCTTC,CASSRGGSLGYTF
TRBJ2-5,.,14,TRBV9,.,TGTGCCAGCAGTCCCGGGGACTTCCAACGTGCCCAGTACTTC,CASSPGDFQRAQYF
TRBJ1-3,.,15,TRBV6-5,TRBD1,TGTGCCAGCAGTCAAGACAGGGCGGCTGGAAACACCATATATTTT,CASSQDRAAGNTIYF
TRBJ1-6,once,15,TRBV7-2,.,TGTGCCAGCAGCTTAGCGGGGCAGACCAATTCACCCCTCCACTTT,CASSLAGQTNSPLHF
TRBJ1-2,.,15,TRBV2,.,TGTGCCAGCAGCCCTACCGGGCAACAGGGCTATGGCTACACCTTC,CASSPTGQQGYGYTF
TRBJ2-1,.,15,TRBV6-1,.,TGTGCCAGCAGTGAAGGTGGAGGCTCCTACAATGAGCAGTTCTTC,CASSEGGGSYNEQFF
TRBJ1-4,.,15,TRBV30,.,TGTGCCTGGAGTGTTTCGGGACAAATATGGGAAAAACTGTTTTTT,CAWSVSGQIWEKLFF
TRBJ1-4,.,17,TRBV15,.,TGTGCCACCAGCAGACCTCAACCGGGAGGCGCAGATGAAAAACTGTTTTTT,CATSRPQPGGADEKLFF
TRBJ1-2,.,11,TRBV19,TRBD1,TGTGCCAGTAGTACCAGGGACAGCAACACCTTC,CASSTRDSNTF
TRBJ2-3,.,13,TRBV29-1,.,TGCAGCGTCCGAACGGGGGGCACAGATACGCAGTATTTT,CSVRTGGTDTQYF
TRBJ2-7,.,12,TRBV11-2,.,TGTGCCAGCAGGCCACCGGGGTACGAGCAGTACTTC,CASRPPGYEQYF
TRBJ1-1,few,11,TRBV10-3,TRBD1,TGTGCCACCAAACTACAGGGGGAAGCTTTCTTT,CATKLQGEAFF
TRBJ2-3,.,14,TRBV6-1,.,TGTGCCAGCAGTGAGACTAGGTCGGGGGATACGCAGTATTTT,CASSETRSGDTQYF
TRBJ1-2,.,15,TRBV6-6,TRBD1,TGTGCCAGCAGTTACCAACCCGACAGGGACTATGGCTACACCTTC,CASSYQPDRDYGYTF
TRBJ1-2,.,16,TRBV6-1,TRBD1,TGTGCCAGCAGTGAAGTATGGACAGGGGCAGGCTATGGCTACACCTTC,CASSEVWTGAGYGYTF
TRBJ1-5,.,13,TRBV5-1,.,TGCGCCAGCAGCTTGGAATTAGATCAGCCCCAGCATTTT,CASSLELDQPQHF
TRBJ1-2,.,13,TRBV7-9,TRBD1,TGTGCCAGCAGCCCGGACAGGGGAAGCGGCTACACCTTC,CASSPDRGSGYTF
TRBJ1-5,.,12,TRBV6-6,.,TGTGCCAGCAGTCGCACAGTGCAGCCCCAGCATTTT,CASSRTVQPQHF